The clone carrying this T cell receptor (beta chain) was seen only a few times. No antigen is known for it. The data stem from a study of cytomegalovirus exposure and HLA in healthy donors. Overall study findings and caveats: The study flagged around 150 TCR beta chains as cytomegalovirus-associated. Most TCR beta V segments were productive about 87% or about 30% of the time in an earlier analysis. When the data were analyzed later, several of the most significant clusters appeared to be linked to common viral pathogens.

Researchers ran the PCR with 60 Vbeta and 13 Jbeta primers. Using immunoSEQ multiplex PCR, the repertoire was profiled, and TCRdb retains in-frame clones only, with some absent. The table records 200,000 or so clones, about 80% of them present only once. Sequences were obtained from PBMCs. The clonotype was recovered from a woman in her 30s in good health and CMV-seronegative.

CDR3 loop: CATSRGIGLDYGYTF. The CDR3, as DNA: TGTGCCACCAGCAGAGGGATTGGACTGGACTATGGCTACACCTTC. The chain joins TRBV15 to TRBJ1-2; the D is unclear. V lost 1 base to trimming and J lost 3 bases, with 12 bases between them. Germline V CDR1 and CDR2: LNHNV, YYDKDF (reference sequence). This CDR3 has 15 residues.